Listed here is a single T cell receptor (beta chain). Its antigen is as yet unknown. Profiled with immunoSEQ multiplex PCR; TCRdb holds only in-frame clones, not every one. The sample lists about 55,000 clones, nearly 90% occurring once. This sample stems from a study of T cell responses to AZD1222 COVID-19 vaccine. Study-wide results and limits: It should be noted that donors were predominantly white British and more often female, and clonal diversity was possibly underestimated. Across spike, vaccine-associated CD4 TCRs were found, dominant at 160-218 and 743-854.

Trimming took off 4 bases at V and 6 bases at J, with 4 bases between the two ends. The CDR3 runs to 12 residues. Germline lookup yields CDR1 MNHEY and CDR2 SVGAGI. The chain combines TRBV6-5 with TRBJ1-6; D is unresolved. The sequenced sample was peripheral blood, obtained on day 0 of AZD1222 vaccination. The source of this sequence is an adult in good health. DNA of the CDR3: TGTGCCAGCAGTTTCGCTAATTCACCCCTCCACTTT. This encodes CASSFANSPLHF.